The 15 T cell receptor beta chains listed next were all sequenced from one sample in a study of blood T cell repertoires in COVID-19. The method was immunoSEQ multiplex PCR; TCRdb's version includes in-frame clones alone and lacks a portion of them. The repertoire includes about 73,000 clones, roughly 76% of them detected once, and 20% to 25% sits in the top ten. The sample consisted of peripheral blood. These receptor sequences come from a woman in her 70s with acute or convalescent COVID-19.

CDR3 loop: CASRRYMTLETQYF. The DNA for the CDR3 is TGTGCCAGCCGTCGGTACATGACTCTGGAGACCCAGTACTTC. The rearrangement uses TRBV2 and TRBJ2-5; D is unresolved. CDR1 is SNHLY, CDR2 FYNNEI, per germline. There are 14 residues in the CDR3. V was clipped by 8 bases and J by 5 bases, with 18 bases between them.

The gene calls are TRBV27 and TRBJ1-6, with TRBD1 matching over 8 bases. V lost 8 bases to trimming and J lost 9 bases; unmatched junction nucleotides: 6. The CDR3 length is 13 residues. Germline V gene data show CDR1 as MNHEY and CDR2 as SMNVEV (reference sequence). CDR3 sequence: CASSGTGSSPLHF. The CDR3 DNA reads TGTGCCAGCTCCGGGACAGGATCTTCACCCCTCCACTTT.

The chain combines TRBV5-4 with TRBJ1-2; D remains unclear. This CDR3 is 13 amino acids long. The germline V gene has CDR1 SGHNT and CDR2 YYREEE (reference sequence). Trimming pared 2 bases from V and 9 bases from J, leaving 14 bases between. CDR3 residues: CASSFHQVDSYTF. In DNA, the CDR3 is TGTGCCAGCAGCTTTCATCAGGTAGACAGCTACACCTTC. The full variable domain, completed using reference TRBV5-4 and TRBJ1-2, is ETGVTQSPTHLIKTRGQQVTLRCSSQSGHNTVSWYQQALGQGPQFIFQYYREEENGRGNFPPRFSGLQFPNYSSELNVNALELDDSALYLCASSFHQVDSYTFGSGTRLTVV.

V gene TRBV28 combines with J gene TRBJ1-1; 8 bases fit TRBD1. Germline-derived CDR1 and CDR2 are MDHEN and SYDVKM. This CDR3 comprises 15 residues. V lost 5 bases to trimming and J lost 4 bases; unmatched junction nucleotides: 9. The CDR3 spells CASSRATGASTEAFF. DNA for the CDR3: TGTGCCAGCAGTCGCGCGACAGGGGCTAGCACTGAAGCTTTCTTT.

The V gene is TRBV19, the J gene TRBJ1-2; D gene ambiguous. V was trimmed by 7 bases and J by 2 bases, leaving 14 bases between them. The CDR3 is 14 amino acids. Germline V gene lookup returns CDR1 LNHDA and CDR2 SQIVND (reference sequence). The CDR3 DNA reads TGTGCCAGTATCCCCCGCAGCGTGAACTATGGCTACACCTTC. It is translated as CASIPRSVNYGYTF.

The chain combines TRBV28 with TRBJ1-4; D not certain. V was clipped by 7 bases and J by 4 bases, with 16 bases between them. Germline loops: CDR1 MDHEN, CDR2 SYDVKM. This CDR3 spans 15 amino acids. The CDR3 sequence is CASTPRLALNEKLFF. CDR3 DNA: TGTGCCAGCACTCCCCGCCTGGCCCTTAATGAAAAACTGTTTTTT.

The chain recombines TRBV7-3 with TRBJ2-5, with a possible D match to TRBD2 (6 bases). CDR1 SGHTA and CDR2 FQGTGA come from the germline V gene. The CDR3 is 14 residues long. Trimming stripped 2 bases from V and 4 bases from J, with 11 bases between. The DNA for the CDR3 is TGTGCCAGCAGCTTAGGAGGGAGTCCAGAGACCCAGTACTTC. This translates into CASSLGGSPETQYF.

This sequence joins TRBV6-2 or TRBV6-3 and TRBJ2-5; D not resolved. V was pared by 2 bases and J by 9 bases, with 13 bases between. The CDR3 is 13 residues long. The germline V gene encodes CDR1 MNHEY and CDR2 SVGEGT. In DNA form, the CDR3 reads TGTGCCAGCAGTTACCCGCCAGTGGCGGCCCAGTACTTC. The encoded protein is CASSYPPVAAQYF.

The chain joins TRBV30 to TRBJ2-5; TRBD1 matches at 9 bases. Germline assignment: CDR1 GTSNPN and CDR2 SVGIG (reference sequence). Unmatched junction bases numbered 8, after V lost 5 bases and J lost 4 bases. CDR3 length: 14 amino acids. CDR3 sequence reads: CAWGGGTGLETQYF. DNA for the CDR3: TGTGCCTGGGGAGGGGGGACAGGGTTAGAGACCCAGTACTTC. The variable domain in full, completed from reference TRBV30 and TRBJ2-5, reads SQTIHQWPATLVQPVGSPLSLECTVEGTSNPNLYWYRQAAGRGLQLLFYSVGIGQISSEVPQNLSASRPQDRQFILSSKKLLLSDSGFYLCAWGGGTGLETQYFGPGTRLLVL.

The chain has TRBV27 and TRBJ1-6; TRBD1 matches at 9 bases. J lost 0 bases, V lost 4 bases, and 1 base had no gene match. There are 16 residues in the CDR3. Germline lookup yields CDR1 MNHEY and CDR2 SMNVEV (reference sequence). This CDR3 is CASSSQGASYNSPLHF. CDR3 sequence (DNA): TGTGCCAGCAGTTCACAGGGGGCCTCCTATAATTCACCCCTCCACTTT.

This clone is a singleton in its sample. The chain couples TRBV7-9 to TRBJ2-1; 12 bases map to TRBD2. The germline CDR1 and CDR2 sequences are SEHNR and FQNEAQ (reference sequence). CDR3 length: 18 residues. The trim removed 6 bases at V and 9 bases at J, leaving 18 bases unmatched. The DNA of the CDR3 is TGTGCCAGCAGTCCGACTAGCGGGAGTATTATAGGTATAGGTGAGCAGTTCTTC. This translates into CASSPTSGSIIGIGEQFF.

The J gene is TRBJ1-6, the V gene TRBV19, with a possible D match to TRBD1 (6 bases). V was cut by 9 bases and J by 6 bases, with 15 bases left in between. The CDR3 runs to 14 residues. In germline, CDR1 is LNHDA, CDR2 SQIVND (reference sequence). The CDR3 spells CASSSQGSNSPLHF. The CDR3 DNA follows: TGTGCCAGCAGTTCACAGGGCAGTAATTCACCCCTCCACTTT.

The count of this clone is one. The J gene is TRBJ1-4, the V gene TRBV6-5, with 10 positions matching TRBD1. Per germline, CDR1 MNHEY and CDR2 SVGAGI. This CDR3 spans 14 amino acids. Losses at the gene ends were 9 bases for V and 14 bases for J; bases not matched to a gene: 15. DNA for the CDR3: TGTGCCAGTACTCCGGGACAGGGGCCGCTTACGCTGTTTTTT. Translated, it gives CASTPGQGPLTLFF.

The rearrangement links TRBV7-9 to TRBJ2-5; D is ambiguous. V was pared by 7 bases and J by 1 base, with 7 bases between. Looked up from germline, CDR1 is SEHNR and CDR2 is FQNEAQ (reference sequence). The CDR3 sequence is 12 residues long. CDR3 amino acids: CASTPVQETQYF. The DNA for the CDR3 is TGTGCCAGCACTCCGGTCCAAGAGACCCAGTACTTC.

The chain recombines TRBV7-9 with TRBJ1-1; 9 positions agree with TRBD1. V lost 6 bases, J lost 4 bases, and 6 bases stayed unmatched. The CDR3 is made up of 14 amino acids. Per the germline V gene, CDR1 is SEHNR and CDR2 is FQNEAQ (reference sequence). CDR3 bases: TGTGCCAGCAGTCCCGGACAGGGGACCACTGAAGCTTTCTTT. Amino acids: CASSPGQGTTEAFF.